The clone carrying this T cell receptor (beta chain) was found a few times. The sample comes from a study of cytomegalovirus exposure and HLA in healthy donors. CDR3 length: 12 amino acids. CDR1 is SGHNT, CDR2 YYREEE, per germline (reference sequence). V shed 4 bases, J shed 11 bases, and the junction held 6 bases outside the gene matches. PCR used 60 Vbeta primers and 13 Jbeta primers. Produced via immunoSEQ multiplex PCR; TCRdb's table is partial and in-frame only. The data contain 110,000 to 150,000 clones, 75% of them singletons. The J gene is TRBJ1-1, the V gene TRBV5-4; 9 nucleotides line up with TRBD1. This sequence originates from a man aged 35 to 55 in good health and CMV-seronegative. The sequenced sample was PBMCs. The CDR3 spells CASSPGTGSAFF. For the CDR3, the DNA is TGTGCCAGCAGCCCCGGGACAGGGTCCGCTTTCTTT.